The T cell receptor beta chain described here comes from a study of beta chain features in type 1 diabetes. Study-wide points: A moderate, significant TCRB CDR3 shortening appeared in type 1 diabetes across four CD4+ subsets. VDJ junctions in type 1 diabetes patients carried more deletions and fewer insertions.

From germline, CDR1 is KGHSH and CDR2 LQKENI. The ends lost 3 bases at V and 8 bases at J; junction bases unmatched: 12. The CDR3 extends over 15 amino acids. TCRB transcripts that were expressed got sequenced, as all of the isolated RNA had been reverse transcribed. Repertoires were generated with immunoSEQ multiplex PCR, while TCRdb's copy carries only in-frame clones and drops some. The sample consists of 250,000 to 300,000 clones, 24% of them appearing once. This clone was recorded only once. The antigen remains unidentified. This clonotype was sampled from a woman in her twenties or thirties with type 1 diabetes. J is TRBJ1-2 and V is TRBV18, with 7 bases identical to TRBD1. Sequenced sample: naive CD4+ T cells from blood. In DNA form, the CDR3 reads TGTGCCAGCTCACCGCTCGGGGACAGAGCCACAGGCTACACCTTC. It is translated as CASSPLGDRATGYTF. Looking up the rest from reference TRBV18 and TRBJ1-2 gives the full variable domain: NAGVMQNPRHLVRRRGQEARLRCSPMKGHSHVYWYRQLPEEGLKFMVYLQKENIIDESGMPKERFSAEFPKEGPSILRIQQVVRGDSAAYFCASSPLGDRATGYTFGSGTRLTVV.